This TCR beta chain was sequenced during a study of OX40 agonist ivuxolimab in advanced cancers. Some background on the complete study: Ivuxolimab, which targeted the costimulatory receptor OX40 (CD134), was an agonistic, fully human IgG2 monoclonal antibody. The monotherapy dose-escalation portion (N = 52 patients) of the phase I ivuxolimab trial is reported in the paper. Peripheral TCRbeta sequencing was intended to test whether TCR sequence diversity was altered and clonal T-cell expansion was caused by ivuxolimab. Partial responses occurred in three dose-escalation patients: two with cutaneous melanoma and one with hepatocellular carcinoma. Intravenous ivuxolimab was administered to patients every 2 weeks at six dose levels: 0.01, 0.1, 0.3, 1.5, 3 and 10 mg/kg. Prior anti-PD-1, anti-PD-L1 or anti-CTLA-4 therapy was permitted, and 40% of dose-escalation patients had received checkpoint inhibitors. A male proportion of roughly 80% and a mean age of approximately 62 years, ranging from 23 to 79, were recorded for the dose-escalation cohort. Of the approximately 53 patients in dose escalation, about 20 had hepatocellular carcinoma, about 15 had melanoma, 9 had renal cell carcinoma and 9 had head and neck cancer. On the study overall, not on this receptor specifically: Antigen specificity was not determined for the clonally expanded peripheral T cells. After ivuxolimab, more expanded clones were found on average in CD8+ T cells than in CD4+ T cells. Low levels of normalized T-cell clonal expansion were also seen in some patients who did not respond. In the 0.1-3.0 mg/kg groups, partial responders were among the patients with the lowest normalized peripheral clonal expansion, particularly in CD8+ T cells. At doses of 0.1 to 3.0 mg/kg, clonal expansion of both CD4+ and CD8+ T cells in blood was seen between baseline and week 6.

Counted from cysteine to phenylalanine, this CDR3 has 15 amino acids. Only CDR3 DNA remains: 45 bases, in frame from the first base. The V and J ends are trimmed by 3 bases and 4 bases, leaving 13 bases between them. The germline V gene encodes CDR1 SGHNT and CDR2 YYREEE (reference sequence). A note on this clone: The antigen this receptor binds is unknown. No clone much larger than this one lies a single base away; base qualities are absent.

The trial excluded patients who had a history of autoimmune disease or were on systemic immunosuppression. Peripheral blood for TCR sequencing was collected from all dose cohorts at baseline, on cycle 4 day 1, and on cycle 7 day 1. Samples came from an open-label, multicenter, first-in-human phase I dose-escalation trial of ivuxolimab. Adults with locally advanced or metastatic head and neck squamous cell, hepatocellular, melanoma or renal cell carcinoma were enrolled in the trial. Before TCR sequencing, CD4+ and CD8+ T cells were separately sorted from peripheral blood. For sequencing of the TCRbeta CDR3 region, genomic DNA was extracted from the sorted cells. The immunoSEQ Assay was used for sequencing of TCRbeta CDR3 regions. TCRdb stores this immuneACCESS table with in-frame sequences only. Part of the clones is absent; in the studies checked, under half of the shortfall reflects unresolved V genes, and no reason is known for the rest. This sample lists around 41,000 clones; 70% to 90% were detected once. The leading ten clones occupy less than 3% of the sample.

This sequence uses TRBV5-4 and TRBJ2-2; the D gene cannot be named for sure. The sequence was obtained from an adult with an advanced solid tumor such as melanoma, head and neck, liver or kidney cancer. The sample was CD4+ or CD8+ T cells sorted from blood, taken in a trial of the OX40 agonist ivuxolimab. The CDR3 reads as follows: CASSWLGRLTGELFF. The DNA sequence is as follows: TGTGCCAGCAGCTGGCTAGGACGTCTCACCGGGGAGCTGTTTTTT. With the portions outside the CDR3 filled from the reference TRBV5-4 and TRBJ2-2 genes, the complete variable region becomes ETGVTQSPTHLIKTRGQQVTLRCSSQSGHNTVSWYQQALGQGPQFIFQYYREEENGRGNFPPRFSGLQFPNYSSELNVNALELDDSALYLCASSWLGRLTGELFFGEGSRLTVL.